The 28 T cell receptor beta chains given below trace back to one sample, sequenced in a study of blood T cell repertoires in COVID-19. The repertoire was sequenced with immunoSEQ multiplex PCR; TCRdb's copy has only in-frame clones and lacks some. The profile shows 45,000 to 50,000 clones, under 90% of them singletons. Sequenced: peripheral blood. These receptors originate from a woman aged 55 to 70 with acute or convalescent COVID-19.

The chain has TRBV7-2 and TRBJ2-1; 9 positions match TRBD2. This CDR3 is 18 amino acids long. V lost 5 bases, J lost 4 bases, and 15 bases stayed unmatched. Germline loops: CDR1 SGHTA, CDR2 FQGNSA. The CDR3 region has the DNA TGTGCCAGCAGCAAGGCAGTTTTAGCGGGAGTCCCGTACAATGAGCAGTTCTTC. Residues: CASSKAVLAGVPYNEQFF.

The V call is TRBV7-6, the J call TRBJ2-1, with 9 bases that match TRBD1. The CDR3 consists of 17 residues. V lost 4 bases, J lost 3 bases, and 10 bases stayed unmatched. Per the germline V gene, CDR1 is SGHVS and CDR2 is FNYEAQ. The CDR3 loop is CASSSRPGTGIYNEQFF. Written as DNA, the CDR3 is TGTGCCAGCAGCTCGCGTCCCGGGACAGGGATCTACAATGAGCAGTTCTTC.

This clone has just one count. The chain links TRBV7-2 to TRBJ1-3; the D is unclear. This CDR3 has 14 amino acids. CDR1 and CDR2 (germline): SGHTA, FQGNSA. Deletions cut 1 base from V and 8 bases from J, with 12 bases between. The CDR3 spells CASSLDSRADTIYF. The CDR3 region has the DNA TGTGCCAGCAGCTTAGACTCGAGGGCTGACACCATATATTTT.

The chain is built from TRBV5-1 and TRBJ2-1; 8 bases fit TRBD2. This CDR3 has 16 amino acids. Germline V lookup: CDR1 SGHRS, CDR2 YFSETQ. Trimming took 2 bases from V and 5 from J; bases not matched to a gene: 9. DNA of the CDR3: TGCGCCAGCAGCTTCGGACTAGCACCAACTAACAATGAGCAGTTCTTC. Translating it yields CASSFGLAPTNNEQFF.

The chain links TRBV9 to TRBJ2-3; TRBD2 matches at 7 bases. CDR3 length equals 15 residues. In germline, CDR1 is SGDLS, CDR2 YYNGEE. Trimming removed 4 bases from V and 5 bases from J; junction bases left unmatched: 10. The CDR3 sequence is CASSPAGPGGDTQYF. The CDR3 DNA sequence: TGTGCCAGCAGCCCAGCGGGCCCGGGGGGAGATACGCAGTATTTT.

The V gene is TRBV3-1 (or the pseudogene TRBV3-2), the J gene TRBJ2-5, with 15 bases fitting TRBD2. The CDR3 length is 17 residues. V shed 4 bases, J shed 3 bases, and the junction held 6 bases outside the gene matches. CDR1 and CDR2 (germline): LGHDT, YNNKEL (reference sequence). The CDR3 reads CASSRLGLAGGEETQYF. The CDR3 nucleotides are TGTGCCAGCAGCCGGTTGGGACTAGCGGGGGGCGAAGAGACCCAGTACTTC.

CDR3 nucleotides: TGTGCCAGCAGTTACAGCCAGAACACCGGGGAGCTGTTTTTT. This encodes CASSYSQNTGELFF. The chain carries TRBV6-6 and TRBJ2-2; D not resolved. V was pared by 2 bases and J by 1 base, with 5 bases between. Germline assignment: CDR1 MNHNY and CDR2 SVGAGI (reference sequence). This CDR3 region has 14 residues.

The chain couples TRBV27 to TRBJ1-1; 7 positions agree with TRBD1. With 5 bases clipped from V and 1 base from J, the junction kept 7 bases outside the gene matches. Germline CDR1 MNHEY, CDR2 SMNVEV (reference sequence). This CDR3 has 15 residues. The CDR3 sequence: CASSPHRGRNTEAFF. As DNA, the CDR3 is TGTGCCAGCAGTCCTCACAGGGGACGGAACACTGAAGCTTTCTTT.

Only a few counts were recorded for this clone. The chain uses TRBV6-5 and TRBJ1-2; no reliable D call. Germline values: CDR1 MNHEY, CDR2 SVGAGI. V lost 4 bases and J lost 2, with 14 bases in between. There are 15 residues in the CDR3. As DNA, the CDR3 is TGTGCCAGCAGTTCCATCCTAGACGTGAACTATGGCTACACCTTC. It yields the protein CASSSILDVNYGYTF.

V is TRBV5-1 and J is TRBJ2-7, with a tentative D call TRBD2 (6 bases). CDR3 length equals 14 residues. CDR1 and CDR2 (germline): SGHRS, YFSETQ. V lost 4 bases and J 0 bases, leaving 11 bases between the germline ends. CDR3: CASSEAGVSYEQYF. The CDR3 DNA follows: TGCGCCAGCAGCGAAGCGGGCGTCTCCTACGAGCAGTACTTC.

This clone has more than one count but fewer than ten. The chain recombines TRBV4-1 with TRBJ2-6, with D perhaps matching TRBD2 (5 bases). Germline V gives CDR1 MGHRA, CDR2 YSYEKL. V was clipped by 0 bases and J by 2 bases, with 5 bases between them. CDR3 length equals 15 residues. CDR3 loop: CASSQERAGANVLTF. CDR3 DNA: TGCGCCAGCAGCCAAGAGAGGGCTGGGGCCAACGTCCTGACTTTC.

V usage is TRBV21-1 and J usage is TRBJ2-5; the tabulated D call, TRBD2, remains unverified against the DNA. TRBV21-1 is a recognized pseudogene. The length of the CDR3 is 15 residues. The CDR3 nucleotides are TGTGCCAGCAGCAAAGCGAGGGGGGGTATCGAGACCCAGTACTTC. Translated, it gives CASSKARGGIETQYF.

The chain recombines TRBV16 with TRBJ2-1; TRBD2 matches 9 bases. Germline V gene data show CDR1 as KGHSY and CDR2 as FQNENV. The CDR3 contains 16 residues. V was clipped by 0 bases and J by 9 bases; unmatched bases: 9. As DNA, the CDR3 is TGTGCCAGCAGCCAATCGAAGGCGGGGGGGAAGGGTGAGCAGTTCTTC. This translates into CASSQSKAGGKGEQFF.

CDR3 region: CASSPRQGNTEAFF. CDR3 nucleotides: TGTGCCAGCAGCCCCCGACAGGGGAACACTGAAGCTTTCTTT. The V and J genes are TRBV9 and TRBJ1-1; TRBD1 agrees at 7 bases. This CDR3 contains 14 residues. V lost 4 bases, J lost 1 base, and 4 bases stayed unmatched. CDR1 and CDR2 (germline): SGDLS, YYNGEE.

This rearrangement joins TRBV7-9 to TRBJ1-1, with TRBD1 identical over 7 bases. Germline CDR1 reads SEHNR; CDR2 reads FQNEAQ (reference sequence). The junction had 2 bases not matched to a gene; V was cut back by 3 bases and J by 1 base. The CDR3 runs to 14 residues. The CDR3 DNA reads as TGTGCCAGCAGCTTTGGGACAGCGAACACTGAAGCTTTCTTT. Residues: CASSFGTANTEAFF.

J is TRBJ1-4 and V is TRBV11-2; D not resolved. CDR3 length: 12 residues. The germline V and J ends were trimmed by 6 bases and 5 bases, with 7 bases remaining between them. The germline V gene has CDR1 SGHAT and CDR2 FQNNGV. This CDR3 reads CASSPINEKLFF. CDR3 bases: TGTGCCAGCAGTCCCATCAATGAAAAACTGTTTTTT.

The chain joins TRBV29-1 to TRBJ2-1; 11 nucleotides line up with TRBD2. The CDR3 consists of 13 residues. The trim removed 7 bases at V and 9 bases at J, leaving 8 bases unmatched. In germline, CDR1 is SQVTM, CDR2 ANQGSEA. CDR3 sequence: CSALSGGAGEQFF. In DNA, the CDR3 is TGCAGCGCCCTTAGCGGGGGGGCAGGTGAGCAGTTCTTC.

CDR3 loop: CASRLDTEETQYF. The CDR3 coding sequence is TGTGCCAGCAGACTTGACACTGAGGAGACCCAGTACTTC. The V and J genes are TRBV12-3 or TRBV12-4 and TRBJ2-5; D gene unclear. V lost 6 bases to trimming and J lost 5 bases, with 13 bases between them. The CDR3 has 13 residues.

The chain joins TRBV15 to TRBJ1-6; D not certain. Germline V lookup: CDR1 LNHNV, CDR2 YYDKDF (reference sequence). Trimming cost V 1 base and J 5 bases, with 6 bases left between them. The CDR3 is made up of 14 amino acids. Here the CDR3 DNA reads TGTGCCACCAGCAGAGGTCAGAATAATTCACCCCTCCACTTT. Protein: CATSRGQNNSPLHF.

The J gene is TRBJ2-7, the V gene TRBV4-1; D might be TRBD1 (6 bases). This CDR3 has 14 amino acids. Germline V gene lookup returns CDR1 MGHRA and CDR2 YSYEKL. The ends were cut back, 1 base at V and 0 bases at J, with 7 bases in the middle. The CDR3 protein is CASSQGGPSYEQYF. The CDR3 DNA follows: TGCGCCAGCAGCCAAGGGGGGCCCTCCTACGAGCAGTACTTC.

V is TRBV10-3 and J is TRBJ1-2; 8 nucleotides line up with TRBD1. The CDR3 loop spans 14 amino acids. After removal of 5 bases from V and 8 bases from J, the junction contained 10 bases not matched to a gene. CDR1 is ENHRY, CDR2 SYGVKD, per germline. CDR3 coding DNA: TGTGCCATCAGTTTGCAGGGGGCCCCCTCGGGCTACACCTTC. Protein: CAISLQGAPSGYTF.

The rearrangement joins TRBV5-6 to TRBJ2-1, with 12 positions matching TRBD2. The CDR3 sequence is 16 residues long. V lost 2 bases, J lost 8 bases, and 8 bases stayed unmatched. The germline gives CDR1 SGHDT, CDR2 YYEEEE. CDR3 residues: CASSFLNRLAGDEQFF. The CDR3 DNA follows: TGTGCCAGCAGCTTCCTAAATCGACTAGCGGGAGATGAGCAGTTCTTC.

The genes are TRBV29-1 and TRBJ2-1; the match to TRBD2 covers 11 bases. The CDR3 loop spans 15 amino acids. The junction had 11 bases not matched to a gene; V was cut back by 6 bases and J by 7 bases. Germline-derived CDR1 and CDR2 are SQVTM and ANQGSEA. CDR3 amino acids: CSVVTSGSKRNEQFF. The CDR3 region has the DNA TGCAGCGTCGTTACTAGCGGGAGTAAGAGGAATGAGCAGTTCTTC.

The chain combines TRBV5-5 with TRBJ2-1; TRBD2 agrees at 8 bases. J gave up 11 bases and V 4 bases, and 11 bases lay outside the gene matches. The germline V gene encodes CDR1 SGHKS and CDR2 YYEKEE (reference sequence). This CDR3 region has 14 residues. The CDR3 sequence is CASSLTSAPMQQFF. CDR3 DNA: TGTGCCAGCAGCCTGACTAGCGCCCCAATGCAGCAGTTCTTC.

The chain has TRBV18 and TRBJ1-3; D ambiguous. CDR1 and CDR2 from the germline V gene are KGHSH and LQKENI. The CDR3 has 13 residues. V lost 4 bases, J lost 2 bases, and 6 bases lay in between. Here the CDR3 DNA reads TGTGCCAGCTCACAGAGTCCTGGAAACACCATATATTTT. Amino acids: CASSQSPGNTIYF.

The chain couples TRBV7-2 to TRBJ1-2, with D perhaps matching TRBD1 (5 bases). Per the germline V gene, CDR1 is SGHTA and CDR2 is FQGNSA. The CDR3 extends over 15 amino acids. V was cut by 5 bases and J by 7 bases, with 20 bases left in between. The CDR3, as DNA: TGTGCCAGCAGCACCCGAGGAGGGGCTGGTCGTGGCTACACCTTC. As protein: CASSTRGGAGRGYTF.

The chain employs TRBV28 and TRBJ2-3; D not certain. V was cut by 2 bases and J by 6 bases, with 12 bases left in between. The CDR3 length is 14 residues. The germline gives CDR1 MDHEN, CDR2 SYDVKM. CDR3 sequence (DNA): TGTGCCAGCAGTTTAGCGCCCAGGTGGGATACGCAGTATTTT. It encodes CASSLAPRWDTQYF.

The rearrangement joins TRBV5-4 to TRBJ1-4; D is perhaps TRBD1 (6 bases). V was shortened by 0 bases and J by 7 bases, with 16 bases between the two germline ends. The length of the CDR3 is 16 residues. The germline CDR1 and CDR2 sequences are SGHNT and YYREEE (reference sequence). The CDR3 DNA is TGTGCCAGCAGCTTGGGGCCAGGGGCCATGGGTGAAAAACTGTTTTTT. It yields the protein CASSLGPGAMGEKLFF.